The subject of this entry is one T cell receptor beta chain. The antigen remains undetermined. CDR3 length: 16 amino acids. The V gene's germline CDR1 is LNHDA and CDR2 SQIVND (reference sequence). Between the trimmed V and J ends, which lost 1 base and 6 bases, there was a span of 15 bases. These data belong to a study of cytomegalovirus exposure and HLA in healthy donors. Whole-study findings and limits: Among donors in an Asian-associated ancestry cluster, a later analysis reportedly found fewer N-insertions than the roughly 670-donor mean.

60 Vbeta and 13 Jbeta primers were used in PCR. Clones were sequenced by immunoSEQ multiplex PCR, and TCRdb holds only the in-frame ones, with some missing. The repertoire table contains 110,000 to 150,000 clones. This sequence originates from a young woman in good health and CMV-seronegative. The chain is built from TRBV19 and TRBJ2-2; tentative D call: TRBD1 (7 bases). The sequenced sample was PBMCs. The CDR3 protein is CASSIGRGRGSGELFF. The CDR3 DNA reads as TGTGCCAGTAGTATAGGGCGGGGCAGGGGGTCCGGGGAGCTGTTTTTT.